The rows below give T cell receptor beta chains drawn from one sample of a study of blood T cell repertoires in COVID-19. TCRdb keeps only in-frame clones here, not all; method: immunoSEQ multiplex PCR. The data show fewer than 350,000 clones, with around 87% seen just once and about 8% held by the top ten. The sequencing sample was made of peripheral blood. The receptors were gathered from a woman aged 45-60 years who had recovered from COVID-19. Both conserved end residues are part of each CDR3. The D gene is left open where the match is weak. Clone sizes are given selectively: once, few, many, or a class where the clone is expanded.

V gene	D gene	clone size	J gene	CDR3 protein	CDR3 DNA
TRBV28	TRBD1	NA	TRBJ1-4	CASRQGATNEKLFF	TGTGCCAGCCGGCAGGGGGCAACTAATGAAAAACTGTTTTTT
TRBV5-6	TRBD2	NA	TRBJ2-2	CASSLGLAGYTGELFF	TGTGCCAGCAGCTTGGGACTAGCGGGATACACCGGGGAGCTGTTTTTT
TRBV28	TRBD1	NA	TRBJ1-1	CASRYGTGLWNTEAFF	TGTGCCAGCAGATACGGGACAGGGTTATGGAACACTGAAGCTTTCTTT
TRBV4-2	NA	NA	TRBJ1-5	CASSQERAYSNQPQHF	TGTGCCAGCAGCCAAGAGCGGGCCTATAGCAATCAGCCCCAGCATTTT
TRBV5-6	TRBD1	NA	TRBJ2-3	CASSPMDRVDTQYF	TGTGCCAGCAGCCCAATGGACAGGGTGGATACGCAGTATTTT
TRBV3-1/TRBV3-2	TRBD2	NA	TRBJ2-7	CASSQVGGRVTEQYF	TGTGCCAGCAGCCAAGTGGGAGGGAGGGTCACCGAGCAGTACTTC
TRBV28	NA	NA	TRBJ2-2	CASSFSRSSGNTGELFF	TGTGCCAGCAGTTTTTCACGGTCCAGCGGAAACACCGGGGAGCTGTTTTTT
TRBV4-1	NA	once	TRBJ1-3	CASSQGHNSGNTIYF	TGCGCCAGCAGCCAGGGACATAACTCTGGAAACACCATATATTTT
TRBV9	NA	NA	TRBJ1-1	CASSPRGGNTEAFF	TGTGCCAGCAGCCCCCGAGGGGGGAACACTGAAGCTTTCTTT
TRBV5-1	NA	NA	TRBJ1-1	CASSSGQSNTEAFF	TGCGCCAGCAGCTCGGGACAAAGCAACACTGAAGCTTTCTTT
TRBV4-1	TRBD2	once	TRBJ2-7	CASSQEGGTTVYEQYF	TGCGCCAGCAGCCAAGAGGGAGGGACGACAGTCTACGAGCAGTACTTC
TRBV19	NA	once	TRBJ1-6	CASRTVYNSPLHF	TGTGCCAGTCGGACAGTCTATAATTCACCCCTCCACTTT
TRBV12-1	NA	NA	TRBJ2-5	CASSGVHRYSDSSQETQYF	TGTGCCAGCAGCGGGGTCCACAGGTATTCAGACTCCTCACAAGAGACCCAGTACTTC
TRBV28	NA	NA	TRBJ1-1	CASSPMGRKAFF	TGTGCCAGCAGTCCAATGGGGAGGAAAGCTTTCTTT
TRBV7-8	NA	NA	TRBJ1-5	CASSLFSPLKDRTYSNQPQHF	TGTGCCAGCAGCTTATTTTCCCCCCTAAAAGACAGAACCTATAGCAATCAGCCCCAGCATTTT
TRBV19	NA	NA	TRBJ2-5	CASSVTGAQETQYF	TGTGCCAGTAGTGTGACAGGAGCACAAGAGACCCAGTACTTC
TRBV29-1	NA	NA	TRBJ2-1	CSATTVQGGEQFF	TGCAGCGCTACGACCGTTCAGGGTGGGGAGCAGTTCTTC
TRBV15	NA	NA	TRBJ1-2	CATSWGGAGDYGYTF	TGTGCCACCAGCTGGGGAGGGGCCGGAGACTATGGCTACACCTTC
TRBV5-5	NA	NA	TRBJ1-5	CASSLSGDQPQHF	TGTGCCAGCAGCTTGAGCGGGGATCAGCCCCAGCATTTT
TRBV10-2	NA	NA	TRBJ1-6	CASSIGAGNSPLHF	TGCGCCAGCTCAATAGGGGCAGGTAATTCACCCCTCCACTTT
TRBV29-1	TRBD2	NA	TRBJ2-2	CSVGTSGNTGELFF	TGCAGCGTGGGGACTAGCGGGAACACCGGGGAGCTGTTTTTT
TRBV7-2	NA	NA	TRBJ2-3	CASSRDITTDTQYF	TGTGCCAGCAGCCGGGACATCACCACAGATACGCAGTATTTT
TRBV30	TRBD2	NA	TRBJ2-1	CAWSLGLDNEQFF	TGTGCCTGGAGTCTGGGACTAGACAATGAGCAGTTCTTC
TRBV5-1	TRBD1	NA	TRBJ1-2	CASSRRTGGSSGYTF	TGCGCCAGCAGCCGAAGGACAGGGGGATCGAGTGGCTACACCTTC
TRBV14	NA	NA	TRBJ1-2	CASSQDLGVRGYTF	TGTGCCAGCAGCCAAGATCTGGGAGTGCGGGGCTACACCTTC
TRBV27	NA	NA	TRBJ2-7	CASSLSGLERSYEQYF	TGTGCCAGCAGTTTATCGGGACTGGAGAGGTCCTACGAGCAGTACTTC
TRBV7-6	NA	NA	TRBJ1-5	CASSLSGLGQPQHF	TGTGCCAGCAGCTTATCCGGGTTGGGTCAGCCCCAGCATTTT
TRBV3-1/TRBV3-2	TRBD1	once	TRBJ2-1	CASSQEGTGRQFF	TGTGCCAGCAGCCAAGAGGGGACAGGTAGGCAGTTCTTC
TRBV29-1	NA	few	TRBJ2-2	CSVETGDTGELFF	TGCAGCGTTGAAACGGGGGACACCGGGGAGCTGTTTTTT
TRBV7-9	TRBD1	NA	TRBJ1-1	CASSLEGAVGTEAFF	TGTGCCAGCAGCTTAGAGGGGGCGGTTGGCACTGAAGCTTTCTTT
TRBV7-8	TRBD2	NA	TRBJ2-3	CASSTRTSADTQYF	TGTGCCAGCAGCACCCGGACTAGCGCCGATACGCAGTATTTT
TRBV19	TRBD1	once	TRBJ2-2	CASLPGQGTGELFF	TGTGCCAGCCTCCCGGGACAGGGGACCGGGGAGCTGTTTTTT
TRBV10-3	TRBD1	NA	TRBJ2-7	CAISATGTGYEQYF	TGTGCCATCAGCGCTACCGGGACAGGGTACGAGCAGTACTTC
TRBV9	TRBD2	NA	TRBJ2-1	CASSVDPGGEQFF	TGTGCCAGCAGCGTAGATCCGGGGGGTGAGCAGTTCTTC
TRBV7-2	TRBD2	NA	TRBJ2-7	CASSTTLAGDGYEQYF	TGTGCCAGCAGCACAACACTAGCGGGAGATGGGTACGAGCAGTACTTC
TRBV4-2	NA	NA	TRBJ1-6	CASSQDGGPKLALHF	TGTGCCAGCAGCCAAGATGGAGGCCCGAAATTGGCCCTCCACTTT
TRBV9	TRBD2	once	TRBJ2-5	CASSLQGAGGGETQYF	TGTGCCAGCAGCTTACAGGGAGCGGGAGGAGGGGAGACCCAGTACTTC
TRBV24-1	NA	NA	TRBJ1-1	CATSDFPRGTEAFF	TGTGCCACCAGTGATTTCCCCCGGGGGACTGAAGCTTTCTTT
TRBV5-4	TRBD1	NA	TRBJ2-1	CASSQDRARDEQFF	TGTGCCAGCAGCCAAGACAGGGCGAGGGATGAGCAGTTCTTC
TRBV14	TRBD2	NA	TRBJ2-7	CASSPEGGEQYF	TGTGCCAGCAGCCCGGAGGGAGGGGAGCAGTACTTC
TRBV11-2	TRBD1	NA	TRBJ1-1	CASSLASGGVTEAFF	TGTGCCAGCAGCTTAGCCTCAGGGGGTGTTACTGAAGCTTTCTTT
TRBV18	NA	NA	TRBJ1-2	CASSPSQGNYGYTF	TGTGCCAGCTCACCCAGCCAGGGCAACTATGGCTACACCTTC